Each of the 10 T cell receptor beta chains below was sequenced from the same sample in a study of cytotoxic CD8 clonotypes in ibrutinib-treated CLL. Using immunoSEQ multiplex PCR, the repertoire was profiled, and TCRdb retains in-frame clones only, with some absent. Of under 150,000 clones listed, under 90% were seen once; the top ten hold about 3.5%. The starting material was PBMCs, obtained after 24 months of ibrutinib treatment. These receptors came from a human donor with chronic lymphocytic leukemia.

The chain joins TRBV6-5 to TRBJ2-5; 7 nucleotides align to TRBD1. V was clipped by 7 bases and J by 2 bases; unmatched bases: 10. Germline CDR1 is MNHEY and CDR2 is SVGAGI. The CDR3 consists of 15 residues. CDR3 DNA: TGTGCCAGCACCATCCGACAGGGTTGGCAAGAGACCCAGTACTTC. This sequence encodes CASTIRQGWQETQYF.

The rearrangement joins TRBV7-9 to TRBJ2-6; no definite D call. V lost 6 bases to trimming and J lost 3 bases, with 15 bases between them. The CDR3 is 16 residues long. The germline CDR1 and CDR2 sequences are SEHNR and FQNEAQ (reference sequence). The CDR3 DNA reads TGTGCCAGCAGTCCGAATATCCTGGGTGGGGCCAACGTCCTGACTTTC. Residues: CASSPNILGGANVLTF.

The chain combines TRBV5-1 with TRBJ1-5; the D gene is possibly TRBD1 (5 bases). The V and J ends lost 0 bases and 6 bases respectively, with 13 bases between them. Germline V gives CDR1 SGHRS, CDR2 YFSETQ. The CDR3 has 15 amino acids. CDR3 in amino acids: CASSLDGGLGQPQHF. DNA of the CDR3: TGCGCCAGCAGCTTGGATGGGGGTCTGGGTCAGCCCCAGCATTTT.

The chain joins TRBV10-3 to TRBJ1-5; D possibly corresponds to TRBD1 (5 bases). Trimming took off 6 bases at V and 1 base at J, with 13 bases between the two ends. The CDR3 covers 15 residues. CDR1 and CDR2 from the germline V gene are ENHRY and SYGVKD. The DNA for the CDR3 is TGTGCCATCAGAGCGGGACTTTCAAGCAATCAGCCCCAGCATTTT. Residues: CAIRAGLSSNQPQHF.

The genes are TRBV7-2 and TRBJ2-3, with 8 bases identical to TRBD1. Germline V gives CDR1 SGHTA, CDR2 FQGNSA. The CDR3 runs 14 residues. V gave up 6 bases and J gave up 2 bases; unmatched junction bases: 4. The CDR3 protein is CASREGQATDTQYF. DNA for the CDR3: TGTGCCAGCAGAGAGGGACAGGCCACAGATACGCAGTATTTT.

J is TRBJ1-1 and V is TRBV5-4; TRBD1 matches at 10 bases. With V trimmed by 0 bases and J by 10 bases, 3 bases remained unmatched. CDR3 length: 13 amino acids. Germline V gene sequence: CDR1 SGHNT, CDR2 YYREEE (reference sequence). CDR3 nucleotides: TGTGCCAGCAGCTTGGCCGGGGACAGGGGAGCTTTCTTT. As protein: CASSLAGDRGAFF.

This CDR3 reads CAWSVAAGNSPLHF. CDR3 in DNA: TGTGCCTGGAGTGTGGCGGCAGGTAATTCACCCCTCCACTTT. This chain joins TRBV30 and TRBJ1-6; no firm D call. The ends were cut back, 0 bases at V and 6 bases at J, with 9 bases in the middle. The CDR3 consists of 14 residues. Germline V gene data show CDR1 as GTSNPN and CDR2 as SVGIG (reference sequence).

The chain links TRBV19 to TRBJ1-2; possible D gene TRBD1, 5 bases. V dropped 5 bases and J dropped 1 base, with 14 bases sitting between them. In germline, CDR1 is LNHDA, CDR2 SQIVND (reference sequence). This CDR3 comprises 15 residues. This chain's CDR3 is CASSDRTSYNYGYTF. The CDR3 coding sequence is TGTGCCAGTAGTGATAGGACATCTTATAACTATGGCTACACCTTC.

The gene calls are TRBV5-1 and TRBJ2-3; D not resolved. Germline V gives CDR1 SGHRS, CDR2 YFSETQ. Trimming stripped 1 base from V and 5 bases from J, with 11 bases between. The CDR3 spans 14 residues. In DNA, the CDR3 is TGCGCCAGCAGCTTGTCTCGCGCTCGAGATACGCAGTATTTT. It encodes CASSLSRARDTQYF.

This chain links TRBV27 with TRBJ1-1, with D possibly matching TRBD1 (6 bases). The V and J ends lost 3 bases and 1 base respectively, with 18 bases between them. Germline V gives CDR1 MNHEY, CDR2 SMNVEV (reference sequence). The CDR3 spans 17 residues. The CDR3 sequence: CASSFRRGGSRNTEAFF. The CDR3 DNA follows: TGTGCCAGCAGTTTCCGGAGGGGGGGATCTCGGAACACTGAAGCTTTCTTT.